This TCR beta chain was retrieved from a study of T cell responses to AZD1222 COVID-19 vaccine. Study-level findings and limits: Spike-wide coverage was observed for vaccine-associated CD4 TCRs, with dominant responses at 160-218 and 743-854.

Concerning this clone: Antigen unknown.

CDR1 is SGHAT, CDR2 FQDESV, per germline (reference sequence). Trimming cost V 0 bases and J 7 bases, with 9 bases left between them. The CDR3 runs to 13 residues. The method was immunoSEQ multiplex PCR; TCRdb's version includes in-frame clones alone and lacks a portion of them. The table has about 130,000 clones, about 90% seen once; the top ten hold approximately 2%. This sequence originates from an adult in good health. The specimen comprised peripheral blood, sampled on day 0 of AZD1222 vaccination. J is TRBJ2-5 and V is TRBV11-1; D possibly corresponds to TRBD1 (5 bases). The CDR3 sequence: CASSLARAGTQYF. The CDR3 DNA follows: TGTGCCAGCAGCTTAGCCAGGGCCGGGACCCAGTACTTC.